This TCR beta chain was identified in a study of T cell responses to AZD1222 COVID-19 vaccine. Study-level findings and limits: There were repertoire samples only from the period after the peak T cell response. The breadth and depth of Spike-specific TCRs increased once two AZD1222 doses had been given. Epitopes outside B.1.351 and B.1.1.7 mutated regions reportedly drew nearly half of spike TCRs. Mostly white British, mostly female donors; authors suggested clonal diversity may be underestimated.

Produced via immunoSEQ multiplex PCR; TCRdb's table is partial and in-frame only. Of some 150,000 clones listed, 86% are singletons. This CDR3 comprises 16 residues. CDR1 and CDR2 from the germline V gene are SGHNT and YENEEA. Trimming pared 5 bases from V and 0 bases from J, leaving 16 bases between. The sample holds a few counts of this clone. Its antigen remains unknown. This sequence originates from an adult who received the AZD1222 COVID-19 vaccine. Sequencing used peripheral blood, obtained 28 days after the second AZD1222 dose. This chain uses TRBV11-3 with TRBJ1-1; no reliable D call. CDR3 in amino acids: CASSPSGSLMNTEAFF. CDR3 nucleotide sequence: TGTGCCAGCAGCCCGAGCGGGAGTTTAATGAACACTGAAGCTTTCTTT.